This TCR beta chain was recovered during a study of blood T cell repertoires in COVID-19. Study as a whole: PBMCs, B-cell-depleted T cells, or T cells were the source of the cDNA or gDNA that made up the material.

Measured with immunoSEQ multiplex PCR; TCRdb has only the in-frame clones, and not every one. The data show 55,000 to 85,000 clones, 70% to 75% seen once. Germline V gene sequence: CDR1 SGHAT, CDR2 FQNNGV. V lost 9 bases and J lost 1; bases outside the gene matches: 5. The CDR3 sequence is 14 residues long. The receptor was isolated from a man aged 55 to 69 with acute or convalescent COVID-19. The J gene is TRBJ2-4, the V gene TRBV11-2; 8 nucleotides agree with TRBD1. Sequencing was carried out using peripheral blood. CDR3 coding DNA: TGTGCCAGTGGACAGGGTTCGGCCAAAAACATTCAGTACTTC. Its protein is CASGQGSAKNIQYF.